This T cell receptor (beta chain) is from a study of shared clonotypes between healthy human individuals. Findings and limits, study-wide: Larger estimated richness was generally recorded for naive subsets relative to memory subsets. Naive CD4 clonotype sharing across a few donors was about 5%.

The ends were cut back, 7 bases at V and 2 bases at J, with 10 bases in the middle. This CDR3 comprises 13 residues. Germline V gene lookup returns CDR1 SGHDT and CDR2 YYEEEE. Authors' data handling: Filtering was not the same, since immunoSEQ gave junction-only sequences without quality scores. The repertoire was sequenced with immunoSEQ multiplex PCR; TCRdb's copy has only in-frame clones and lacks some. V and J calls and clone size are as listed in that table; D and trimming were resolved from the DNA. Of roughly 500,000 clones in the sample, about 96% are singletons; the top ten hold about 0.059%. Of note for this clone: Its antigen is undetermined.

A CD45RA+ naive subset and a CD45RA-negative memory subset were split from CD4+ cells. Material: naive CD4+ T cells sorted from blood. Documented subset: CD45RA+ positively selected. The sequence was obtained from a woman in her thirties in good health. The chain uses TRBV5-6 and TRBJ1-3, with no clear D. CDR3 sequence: CASARPPGNTIYF. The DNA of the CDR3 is TGTGCCAGCGCGAGGCCGCCTGGAAACACCATATATTTT.